This T cell receptor beta chain was profiled in a study of T cell responses to AZD1222 COVID-19 vaccine. Overall study results and limits: Only a handful of AZD1222 recipients, several in all, had baseline seropositivity. Females outnumbered males among donors, who were mostly white British; clonal diversity was possibly underestimated. Repertoires were sampled only after the peak T cell response.

Method: immunoSEQ multiplex PCR; TCRdb's copy keeps in-frame clones and lacks some. The table includes some 150,000 clones, approximately 90% detected once. The CDR3 is made up of 15 amino acids. CDR1 and CDR2 (germline): KGHSH, LQKENI. After removal of 3 bases from V and 6 bases from J, the junction contained 7 bases not matched to a gene. Concerning this clone: The target antigen is unknown.

Sequencing was performed on peripheral blood, taken on day 0 of AZD1222 vaccination. The clonotype comes from an adult in good health. The chain recombines TRBV18 with TRBJ2-7; 11 nucleotides line up with TRBD2. As DNA, the CDR3 is TGTGCCAGCTCACCCTCACTAGCGGGAGCGGCCGAGCAGTACTTC. Translated, it gives CASSPSLAGAAEQYF.